These T cell receptor beta chains were read from a single sample in a study of blood T cell repertoires in COVID-19. Some clones are missing from TCRdb's copy, which holds only in-frame ones; the method was immunoSEQ multiplex PCR. The sample lists approximately 300,000 clones; around 90% were seen once. The sample taken for sequencing was peripheral blood. Every receptor here comes from a young woman with COVID-19, enrolled during active disease. CDR3s include the opening cysteine and the closing phenylalanine or tryptophan. The order of the fields is V gene, J gene, CDR3 protein.

TRBV7-2	TRBJ1-4	CASSLSGQSNEKLFF
TRBV5-4	TRBJ2-3	CASRSDGPPDTQYF
TRBV2	TRBJ1-4	CASHEAPTNEKLFF
TRBV4-1	TRBJ2-3	CASSQGLAGGPDTQYF
TRBV7-9	TRBJ1-2	CASSRTGREGAYGYTF
TRBV5-1	TRBJ1-2	CASSSTTDGYGYTF
TRBV5-1	TRBJ2-1	CASLPGQGNNEQFF
TRBV5-1	TRBJ2-7	CASSLDPGAVYEQYF
TRBV19	TRBJ1-1	CASNLGGPTEAFF
TRBV28	TRBJ2-7	CASSLDRGHEQYF
TRBV10-1	TRBJ2-7	CASSARTGGTYEQYF
TRBV6-2/TRBV6-3	TRBJ2-3	CASSFHTGQYF
TRBV4-1	TRBJ2-2	CASSIRGGFGELFF
TRBV5-1	TRBJ1-4	CASSRSEPNEKLFF
TRBV19	TRBJ1-5	CASSISQGRPGAQHF
TRBV6-5	TRBJ1-1	CASGGGRGRTEAFF
TRBV6-5	TRBJ2-7	CASSLGQGYEQYF
TRBV7-3	TRBJ2-7	CASSPGRTSTYEQYF
TRBV6-2/TRBV6-3	TRBJ1-5	CASSYGGAYSNQPQHF
TRBV2	TRBJ1-4	CASTRPSDRVIFEKLFF
TRBV13	TRBJ2-1	CASSPGAGGGSYNEQFF
TRBV29-1	TRBJ2-7	CSVESPTGRGYEQYF
TRBV30	TRBJ1-1	CAWSDQGTSEAFF
TRBV19	TRBJ1-1	CASTPGQGNTEAFF
TRBV5-1	TRBJ1-2	CASSLEGTGESIGNGYTF
TRBV6-6	TRBJ1-5	CASSYSENQPQHF
TRBV6-5	TRBJ1-5	CASSYDYSNQPQHF
TRBV9	TRBJ2-3	CASSLRSGRGDTQYF
TRBV6-4	TRBJ2-1	CASTNRDYSYNEQFF
TRBV13	TRBJ1-6	CASSPDRGHSGNSPLHF
TRBV3-1/TRBV3-2	TRBJ2-1	CASSQEITYNEQFF
TRBV6-5	TRBJ2-7	CASSYRGAYEQYF
TRBV6-6	TRBJ1-2	CASSPGLNYGYTF
TRBV12-3/TRBV12-4	TRBJ2-1	CASNKGGPHEQFF
TRBV29-1	TRBJ1-1	CSARRRNTEAFF
TRBV27	TRBJ2-1	CASSSSSGRGGEQFF
TRBV5-4	TRBJ2-5	CASSLYQETQYF
TRBV19	TRBJ1-5	CASSITAHSNQPQHF
TRBV7-2	TRBJ2-6	CASSLSLAGLSGANVLTF
TRBV29-1	TRBJ2-7	CSVEALTGRYEQYF
TRBV20-1	TRBJ2-7	CSAQTYEQYF